This T cell receptor beta chain appears in the sequencing data of a study of cytomegalovirus exposure and HLA in healthy donors. Study conclusions and caveats: Later on, a genetic analysis was performed. It linked a missense variant in DCLRE1C with V- and J-gene trimming of TCR beta.

This CDR3 is 14 amino acids long. Per the germline V gene, CDR1 is LNHDA and CDR2 is SQIVND (reference sequence). The V end was cut by 7 bases, the J end by 8 bases, with 20 bases between. This PCR relied on a set of 60 Vbeta primers and 13 Jbeta primers. The assay was immunoSEQ multiplex PCR, and TCRdb's table has in-frame clones only and misses some. The table lists some 150,000 clones, 80% of them singletons. A remark on this clone: Its antigen is not identified.

This rearrangement joins TRBV19 to TRBJ1-2; D possibly corresponds to TRBD1 (6 bases). Material: PBMCs. This sequence originates from a male donor in good health and CMV-seronegative. CDR3 region: CASITPGVGRGYTF. In DNA, the CDR3 is TGTGCCAGTATAACGCCAGGGGTAGGACGCGGCTACACCTTC. The full variable domain, rest sourced from reference TRBV19 and TRBJ1-2, is DGGITQSPKYLFRKEGQNVTLSCEQNLNHDAMYWYRQDPGQGLRLIYYSQIVNDFQKGDIAEGYSVSREKKESFPLTVTSAQKNPTAFYLCASITPGVGRGYTFGSGTRLTVV.